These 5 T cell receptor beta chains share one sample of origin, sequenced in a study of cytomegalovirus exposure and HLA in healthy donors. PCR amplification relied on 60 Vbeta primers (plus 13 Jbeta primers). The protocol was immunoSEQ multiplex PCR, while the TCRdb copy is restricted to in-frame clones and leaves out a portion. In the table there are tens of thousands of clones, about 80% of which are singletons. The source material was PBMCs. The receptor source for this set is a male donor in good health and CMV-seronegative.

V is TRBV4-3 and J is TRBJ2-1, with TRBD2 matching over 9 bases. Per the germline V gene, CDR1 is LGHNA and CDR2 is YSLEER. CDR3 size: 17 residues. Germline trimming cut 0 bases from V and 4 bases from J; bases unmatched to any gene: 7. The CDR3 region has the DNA TGCGCCAGCAGCCAAGACAGGGCGGGGGGGCGATACAATGAGCAGTTCTTC. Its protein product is CASSQDRAGGRYNEQFF.

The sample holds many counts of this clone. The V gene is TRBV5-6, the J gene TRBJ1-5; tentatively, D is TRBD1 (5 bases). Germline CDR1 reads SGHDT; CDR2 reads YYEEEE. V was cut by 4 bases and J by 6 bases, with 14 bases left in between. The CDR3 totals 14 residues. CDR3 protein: CASSRGSNSQPQHF. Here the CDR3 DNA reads TGTGCCAGCAGCCGGGGGTCCAATTCTCAGCCCCAGCATTTT.

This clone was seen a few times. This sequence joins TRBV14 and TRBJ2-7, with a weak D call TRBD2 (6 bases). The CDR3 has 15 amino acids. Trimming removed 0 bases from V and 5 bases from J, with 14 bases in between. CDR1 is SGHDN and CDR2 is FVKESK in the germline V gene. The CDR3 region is CASSQDPGTWDEQYF. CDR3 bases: TGTGCCAGCAGCCAAGACCCCGGGACTTGGGACGAGCAGTACTTC.

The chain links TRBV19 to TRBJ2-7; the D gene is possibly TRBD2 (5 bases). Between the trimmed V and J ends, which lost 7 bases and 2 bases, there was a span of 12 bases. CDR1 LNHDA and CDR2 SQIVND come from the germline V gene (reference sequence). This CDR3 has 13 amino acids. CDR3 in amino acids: CASNEGKTYEQYF. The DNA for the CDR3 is TGTGCCAGTAATGAGGGAAAGACCTACGAGCAGTACTTC.

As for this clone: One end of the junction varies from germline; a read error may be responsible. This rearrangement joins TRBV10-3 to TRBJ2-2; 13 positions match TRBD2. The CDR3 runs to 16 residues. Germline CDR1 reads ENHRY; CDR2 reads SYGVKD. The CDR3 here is CASSELAGGATGELFF. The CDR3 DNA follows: TGTGCCAGCAGTGAACTAGCGGGGGGGGCAACCGGGGAGCTGTTTTTT.